This TCR beta chain comes out of a study of a mutant IDH1 vaccine in newly diagnosed glioma. Overall study: Sex distribution of treated patients was about 60% male and 37.5% female; mean age was 40.4 years. Therapy received beforehand was radiotherapy, temozolomide, or both, with most patients given both. The study's findings and limits: Shifts in the top peripheral T cell clonotypes seemed unrelated to pseudoprogression. Vaccine-induced immune responses were detected in over 90% of patients.

The assay was immunoSEQ multiplex PCR, and TCRdb's table has in-frame clones only and misses some. The repertoire consists of tens of thousands of clones, with 75% to 85% occurring once and the leading ten covering about 25%. This CDR3 contains 15 residues. Trimming left V 3 bases short and J 4 bases short, with 14 bases between. Germline CDR1 is KGHSH and CDR2 is LQKENI. The time point: week 11, during vaccination. What each vaccine dose contained was 300 ug of mutant IDH1 20-mer peptide, accompanied by topical imiquimod. As for this clone: No antigen is known for it.

The gene calls are TRBV18 and TRBJ2-3; weak D call: TRBD2 (5 bases). This specimen was PBMCs, taken from a glioma patient whose treatment included an IDH1 peptide vaccine. The TCR originated in a man aged 25 to 45 with glioma. CDR3 residues: CASSPQSSGSDTQYF. The CDR3 DNA is TGTGCCAGCTCACCCCAGTCCTCGGGATCAGATACGCAGTATTTT.